The present entry profiles one T cell receptor (beta chain) with its context. Germline and junction disagree at one end, which may indicate a read error. This sample is drawn from a study of blood T cells in healthy people across ages. The second PCR ran roughly 7 to 12 cycles with a sample-barcoded 5' primer and J-beta primers. TCRdb re-called the 5' RACE reads with MiXCR, one entry per CDR3 protein. The sample contains under 2,000,000 distinct CDR3 sequences, roughly 52% of which appear only once. Germline-derived CDR1 and CDR2 are SGDLS and YYNGEE. This CDR3 has 15 amino acids. The V and J genes are TRBV9 and TRBJ1-2; 9 bases map to TRBD1. The sample consisted of blood. The sequence derives from a woman in her 40s in good health. CDR3 nucleotide sequence: TGTGGCAGCAGCTTCCAGCCCACAGGGGGCGCCGGCTACACCTTC. This translates into CGSSFQPTGGAGYTF. Full variable domain (outside the CDR3, taken from reference TRBV9 and TRBJ1-2): DSGVTQTPKHLITATGQRVTLRCSPRSGDLSVYWYQQSLDQGLQFLIQYYNGEERAKGNILERFSAQQFPDLHSELNLSSLELGDSALYFCGSSFQPTGGAGYTFGSGTRLTVV.